These T cell receptor beta chains were read from a single sample in a study of blood T cells in healthy people across ages. TCRdb itself ran the 5' RACE reads through MiXCR, one entry per CDR3 protein. The table has approximately 810,000 distinct CDR3 sequences, 36% seen once. The specimen was blood. The receptors were gathered from a young man in good health. Each CDR3 is given with its conserved first and last residue. The order of the fields is V gene, J gene, clone size, D gene, CDR3 DNA, CDR3 protein. A D gene is named only where the DNA matches it firmly. Clone size is stated in some rows and not others, as once, few, many or a class when expanded.

V gene: TRBV11-1
J gene: TRBJ2-7
clone size: few
D gene: NA
CDR3 DNA: TGTGCCAGCAGCGCTCTAGGGCGGAGCTCCTACGAGCAGTACTTC
CDR3 protein: CASSALGRSSYEQYF

V gene: TRBV20-1
J gene: TRBJ1-2
clone size: once
D gene: NA
CDR3 DNA: TGCAGTGCTAGAGTTACAGGGATTGACTATGGCTACACCTTC
CDR3 protein: CSARVTGIDYGYTF

V gene: TRBV27
J gene: TRBJ2-3
clone size: NA
D gene: NA
CDR3 DNA: TGTGCCAGCAGTTTTTTGGGCCCGACGGGAGATACGCAGTATTTT
CDR3 protein: CASSFLGPTGDTQYF

V gene: TRBV6-2/TRBV6-3
J gene: TRBJ2-5
clone size: many
D gene: NA
CDR3 DNA: TGTGCCACCTCATGGACGACTTACCAAGAGACCCAGTACTTC
CDR3 protein: CATSWTTYQETQYF

V gene: TRBV12-3/TRBV12-4
J gene: TRBJ1-6
clone size: NA
D gene: NA
CDR3 DNA: TGTGCCAGCACCGACACGGATAATTCACCCCTCCACTTT
CDR3 protein: CASTDTDNSPLHF

V gene: TRBV5-1
J gene: TRBJ1-2
clone size: NA
D gene: NA
CDR3 DNA: TGCGCCAGCAGCTTGGGGCTCCTCGGTGACTATGGCTACACCTTT
CDR3 protein: CASSLGLLGDYGYTF

V gene: TRBV7-9
J gene: TRBJ2-5
clone size: NA
D gene: NA
CDR3 DNA: TGTGCCAGCAGCGGTCGGGGTTCGGCAGGGTCCCTCCAAGAGACCCAGTACTTC
CDR3 protein: CASSGRGSAGSLQETQYF

V gene: TRBV20-1
J gene: TRBJ1-1
clone size: few
D gene: NA
CDR3 DNA: TGCAGGGCGGCAGGGGATATGAACACTGAAGCTTTCTTT
CDR3 protein: CRAAGDMNTEAFF

V gene: TRBV4-2
J gene: TRBJ2-3
clone size: NA
D gene: TRBD2
CDR3 DNA: TGTGCCAGCAGCCCGCGGGCTCGGCGGGGGGGCACAGATACGCAGTATTTT
CDR3 protein: CASSPRARRGGTDTQYF

V gene: TRBV12-3/TRBV12-4
J gene: TRBJ2-7
clone size: few
D gene: NA
CDR3 DNA: TGTGCCAGCAGTTTACCGGCTGCCACCTACGAGCAGTACTTC
CDR3 protein: CASSLPAATYEQYF

V gene: TRBV12-3/TRBV12-4
J gene: TRBJ2-5
clone size: many
D gene: NA
CDR3 DNA: TGTGCCAGCAGTCTAACCTATTCACGAGAGACCCAGTACTTC
CDR3 protein: CASSLTYSRETQYF

V gene: TRBV2
J gene: TRBJ1-2
clone size: NA
D gene: NA
CDR3 DNA: TGTGCCAGGAGCAAGAACCGGGACACGGGTAGGGGTGACTATGGCTACACCTTC
CDR3 protein: CARSKNRDTGRGDYGYTF

V gene: TRBV10-3
J gene: TRBJ1-2
clone size: NA
D gene: NA
CDR3 DNA: TGTGCCACCCAAGTCTTGGACAGAATCAACGGTGGCTACGCCTTC
CDR3 protein: CATQVLDRINGGYAF

V gene: TRBV30
J gene: TRBJ1-1
clone size: few
D gene: NA
CDR3 DNA: TGTGCCTGCCGGACACTAGACGCCAATGAAGCTTTCTTT
CDR3 protein: CACRTLDANEAFF

V gene: TRBV7-2
J gene: TRBJ2-3
clone size: few
D gene: NA
CDR3 DNA: TGTGCCAGCAGCTTCGCCATTGGGGGGGGCCCTTTGGATACGCAGTATTTT
CDR3 protein: CASSFAIGGGPLDTQYF

V gene: TRBV5-4
J gene: TRBJ2-1
clone size: many
D gene: NA
CDR3 DNA: TGTGCCAGCAGCCTGGGGGGGGCCGGCAATGAGCAGTTCTTC
CDR3 protein: CASSLGGAGNEQFF

V gene: TRBV20-1
J gene: TRBJ2-1
clone size: NA
D gene: NA
CDR3 DNA: TGCAGTGCTAGAGATCAAGCGTTTTACAATGAGCAGTTCTTC
CDR3 protein: CSARDQAFYNEQFF

V gene: TRBV5-1
J gene: TRBJ2-5
clone size: many
D gene: NA
CDR3 DNA: TGCGCCAGCAGCTTGGCCGTTCATCGAATGGAAGAGACCCAGTACTTC
CDR3 protein: CASSLAVHRMEETQYF

V gene: TRBV12-3/TRBV12-4
J gene: TRBJ2-5
clone size: few
D gene: NA
CDR3 DNA: TGTGCCAGCAGTCCCGTTCTTAGCGGAGAGACCCAGTACTTC
CDR3 protein: CASSPVLSGETQYF

V gene: TRBV4-1
J gene: TRBJ2-4
clone size: few
D gene: NA
CDR3 DNA: TGCGCCAGCAGCCCCAACCAGGGTTTTGATCAGTACTTC
CDR3 protein: CASSPNQGFDQYF

V gene: TRBV4-3
J gene: TRBJ1-6
clone size: NA
D gene: TRBD1
CDR3 DNA: TGCGCCAGCAGCCAACCAGGGGGAAATTCACCCCTCCACTTT
CDR3 protein: CASSQPGGNSPLHF

V gene: TRBV4-1
J gene: TRBJ1-5
clone size: few
D gene: TRBD1
CDR3 DNA: TGCGCCAGCAGCCAAGCTACAGGGGGAGCCGATCAGCCCCAGCATTTT
CDR3 protein: CASSQATGGADQPQHF

V gene: TRBV7-2
J gene: TRBJ1-2
clone size: many
D gene: TRBD1
CDR3 DNA: TGTGCCAGCAGCTCTACAGGGGGGGCTAACTATGGCTACACCTTC
CDR3 protein: CASSSTGGANYGYTF

V gene: TRBV28
J gene: TRBJ2-7
clone size: many
D gene: NA
CDR3 DNA: TGTGCCTCTCAGGGTGACTTGGAGCAGTACTTC
CDR3 protein: CASQGDLEQYF

V gene: TRBV5-1
J gene: TRBJ2-2
clone size: NA
D gene: NA
CDR3 DNA: TGCGCCAGCAGCCTAACCGAGAGGATCGCCGGGGAGCTGTTTTTT
CDR3 protein: CASSLTERIAGELFF

V gene: TRBV12-3/TRBV12-4
J gene: TRBJ1-1
clone size: many
D gene: NA
CDR3 DNA: TGTGCCAGCAGTCCCGGGACTGAAGCTTTCTTT
CDR3 protein: CASSPGTEAFF

V gene: TRBV27
J gene: TRBJ2-1
clone size: few
D gene: TRBD1
CDR3 DNA: TGTGCCAGCAGTTTAGTGGACAGGGGAAACGAGCAGTTCTTC
CDR3 protein: CASSLVDRGNEQFF

V gene: TRBV4-1
J gene: TRBJ2-5
clone size: NA
D gene: TRBD1
CDR3 DNA: TGCGCCAGCAGCCAAAAAGCCACAGGGGGGGAGACCCAGTACTTC
CDR3 protein: CASSQKATGGETQYF

V gene: TRBV7-2
J gene: TRBJ2-7
clone size: NA
D gene: TRBD2
CDR3 DNA: TGTGCCAGCAGCGATGAGTTGTCGGGACTAGCAATTTCCTACAATGAGCAGTACTTC
CDR3 protein: CASSDELSGLAISYNEQYF

V gene: TRBV7-2
J gene: TRBJ2-1
clone size: once
D gene: NA
CDR3 DNA: TGTGCCAGCAGCTTAGGTGCCTGGGATTCCTACAATGAGCAGTTCTTC
CDR3 protein: CASSLGAWDSYNEQFF

V gene: TRBV5-1
J gene: TRBJ2-5
clone size: few
D gene: TRBD1
CDR3 DNA: TGCGCCAGCAGGCCTGACAGGGAACAAGAGACCCAGTACTTC
CDR3 protein: CASRPDREQETQYF

V gene: TRBV7-2
J gene: TRBJ2-2
clone size: NA
D gene: TRBD1
CDR3 DNA: TGTGCCAGCAGCCGACAGGGGGCTGGGGAGCTGTTTTTT
CDR3 protein: CASSRQGAGELFF

V gene: TRBV12-3/TRBV12-4
J gene: TRBJ1-2
clone size: few
D gene: NA
CDR3 DNA: TGTGCCAGCGGGGGGACGGATAACTATGGCTACACCTTC
CDR3 protein: CASGGTDNYGYTF

V gene: TRBV6-2/TRBV6-3
J gene: TRBJ2-7
clone size: many
D gene: NA
CDR3 DNA: TGTGCCAGCCGAGGCAGCTCCACATCCTACGAGCAGTACTTC
CDR3 protein: CASRGSSTSYEQYF

V gene: TRBV25-1
J gene: TRBJ2-5
clone size: NA
D gene: NA
CDR3 DNA: TGTGCCAGCAGTGAAAGAGCCCTTCAGGAGACCCAGTACTTC
CDR3 protein: CASSERALQETQYF

V gene: TRBV5-6
J gene: TRBJ2-5
clone size: NA
D gene: TRBD1
CDR3 DNA: TGTGCCAGCAGCTCGTACTTAATCGGACAGGGGGCGGCAGAGACCCAGTACTTC
CDR3 protein: CASSSYLIGQGAAETQYF

V gene: TRBV4-3
J gene: TRBJ1-2
clone size: NA
D gene: TRBD1
CDR3 DNA: TGCGCCAGCAGCCAAGGGACAGGGGGCGTCGGTGGCTACACCTTC
CDR3 protein: CASSQGTGGVGGYTF

V gene: TRBV2
J gene: TRBJ1-5
clone size: few
D gene: NA
CDR3 DNA: TGTGCCAGCAGTACAGCCAGCAATCAGCCCCAGCATTTT
CDR3 protein: CASSTASNQPQHF

V gene: TRBV10-3
J gene: TRBJ1-6
clone size: NA
D gene: TRBD1
CDR3 DNA: TGTGCCATCAGTGACCCCGGACAGGGGAATTCACCCCTCCACTTT
CDR3 protein: CAISDPGQGNSPLHF

V gene: TRBV20-1
J gene: TRBJ1-5
clone size: many
D gene: TRBD1
CDR3 DNA: TGCAGTGCTAGGGGACAGGCCGGTCAGCCCCAGCATTTT
CDR3 protein: CSARGQAGQPQHF

V gene: TRBV18
J gene: TRBJ1-2
clone size: NA
D gene: TRBD1
CDR3 DNA: TGTGCCAGCTCACCATATACAGGGGATGGCTACACCTTC
CDR3 protein: CASSPYTGDGYTF

V gene: TRBV7-2
J gene: TRBJ2-1
clone size: NA
D gene: NA
CDR3 DNA: TGTGCCAGCAGCTTAGAGAGCCTCCCCTACAATGAGCAGTTCTTC
CDR3 protein: CASSLESLPYNEQFF

V gene: TRBV4-1
J gene: TRBJ2-5
clone size: once
D gene: TRBD1
CDR3 DNA: TGCGCCAGCAGCCAAGACAGGGGGTTCCAAGAGGCCCAGTACTTC
CDR3 protein: CASSQDRGFQEAQYF

V gene: TRBV24-1
J gene: TRBJ1-1
clone size: many
D gene: NA
CDR3 DNA: TGTGCCACCAGTGGGACAACCCGGGGAGACACTGAAGCTTTCTTT
CDR3 protein: CATSGTTRGDTEAFF

V gene: TRBV12-3/TRBV12-4
J gene: TRBJ2-1
clone size: few
D gene: NA
CDR3 DNA: TGTGCCAGCAGTTTACAGATCGCGGACAATGAGCAGTTCTTC
CDR3 protein: CASSLQIADNEQFF

V gene: TRBV20-1
J gene: TRBJ2-1
clone size: NA
D gene: TRBD2
CDR3 DNA: TGCAGTGCTACCGATACTAGCGGAAGGGCCAATGAGCAGTTCTTC
CDR3 protein: CSATDTSGRANEQFF

V gene: TRBV4-1
J gene: TRBJ2-2
clone size: NA
D gene: NA
CDR3 DNA: TGCGCCAGCAGCCACGTCAGGGAGAGCACCGGGGAGCTGTTTTTT
CDR3 protein: CASSHVRESTGELFF

V gene: TRBV20-1
J gene: TRBJ2-3
clone size: NA
D gene: TRBD2
CDR3 DNA: TGCAGTGCTAGGCCCATCCAGCGGGGGAGCGCAGATACGCAGTATTTT
CDR3 protein: CSARPIQRGSADTQYF

V gene: TRBV7-2
J gene: TRBJ2-5
clone size: NA
D gene: NA
CDR3 DNA: TGTGCCAGCAGCTTAGTGGCGGGCCCAACAGGAGAGACCCAGTACTTC
CDR3 protein: CASSLVAGPTGETQYF

V gene: TRBV4-3
J gene: TRBJ2-2
clone size: NA
D gene: NA
CDR3 DNA: TGCGCCAGCAGCCAAGATGCGGGTCCGGGCACCGGGGAGCTGTTTTTT
CDR3 protein: CASSQDAGPGTGELFF

V gene: TRBV28
J gene: TRBJ1-2
clone size: NA
D gene: TRBD1
CDR3 DNA: TGTGCCAGCAGTTTGGAGGGTCTTACAGGGGGTCTGGGTGGCTACACCTTC
CDR3 protein: CASSLEGLTGGLGGYTF

V gene: TRBV6-1
J gene: TRBJ2-1
clone size: NA
D gene: NA
CDR3 DNA: TGTGCCAGCAGTGAACACATGAATGAGCAGTTCTTC
CDR3 protein: CASSEHMNEQFF